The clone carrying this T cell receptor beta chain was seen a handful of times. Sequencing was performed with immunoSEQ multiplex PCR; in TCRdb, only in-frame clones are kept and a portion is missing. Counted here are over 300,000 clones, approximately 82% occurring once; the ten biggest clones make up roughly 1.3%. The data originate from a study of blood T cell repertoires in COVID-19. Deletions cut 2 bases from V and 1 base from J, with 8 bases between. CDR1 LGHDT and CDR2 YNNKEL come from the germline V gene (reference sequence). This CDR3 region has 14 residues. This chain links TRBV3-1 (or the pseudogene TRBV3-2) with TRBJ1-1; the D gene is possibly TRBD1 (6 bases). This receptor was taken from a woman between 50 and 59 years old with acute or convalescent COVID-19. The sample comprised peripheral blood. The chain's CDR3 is CASSQRDKNTEAFF. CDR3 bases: TGTGCCAGCAGCCAAAGGGACAAGAACACTGAAGCTTTCTTT.